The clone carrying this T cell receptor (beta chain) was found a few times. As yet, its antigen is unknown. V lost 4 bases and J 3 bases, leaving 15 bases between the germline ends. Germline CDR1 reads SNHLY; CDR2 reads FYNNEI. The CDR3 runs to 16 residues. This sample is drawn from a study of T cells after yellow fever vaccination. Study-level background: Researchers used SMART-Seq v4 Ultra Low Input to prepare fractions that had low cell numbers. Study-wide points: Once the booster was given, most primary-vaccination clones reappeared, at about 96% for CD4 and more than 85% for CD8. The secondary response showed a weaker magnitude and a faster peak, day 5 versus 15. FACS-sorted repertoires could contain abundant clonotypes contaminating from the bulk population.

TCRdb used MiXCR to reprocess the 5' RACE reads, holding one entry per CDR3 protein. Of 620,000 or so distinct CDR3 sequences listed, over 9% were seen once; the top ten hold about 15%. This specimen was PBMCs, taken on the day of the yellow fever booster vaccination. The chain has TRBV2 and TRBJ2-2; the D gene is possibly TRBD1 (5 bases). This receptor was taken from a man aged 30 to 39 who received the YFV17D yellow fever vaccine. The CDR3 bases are TGTGCCAGCAGTGTATACATGGGGCTGGACACCGGGGAGCTGTTTTTT. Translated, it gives CASSVYMGLDTGELFF.